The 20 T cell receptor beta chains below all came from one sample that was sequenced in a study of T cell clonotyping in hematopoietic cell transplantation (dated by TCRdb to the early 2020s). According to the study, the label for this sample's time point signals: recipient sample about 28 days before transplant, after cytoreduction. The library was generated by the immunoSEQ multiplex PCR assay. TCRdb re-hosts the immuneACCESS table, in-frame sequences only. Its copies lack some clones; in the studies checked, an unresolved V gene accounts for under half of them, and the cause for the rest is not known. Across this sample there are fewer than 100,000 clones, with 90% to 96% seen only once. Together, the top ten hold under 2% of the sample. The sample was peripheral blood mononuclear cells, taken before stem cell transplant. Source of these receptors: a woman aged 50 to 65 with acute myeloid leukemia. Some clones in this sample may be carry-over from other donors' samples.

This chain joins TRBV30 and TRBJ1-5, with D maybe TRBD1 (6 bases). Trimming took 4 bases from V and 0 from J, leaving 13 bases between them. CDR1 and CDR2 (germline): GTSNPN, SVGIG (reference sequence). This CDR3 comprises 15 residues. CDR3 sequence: CAWKERTDSNQPQHF. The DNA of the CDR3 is TGTGCCTGGAAGGAAAGGACAGATAGCAATCAGCCCCAGCATTTT. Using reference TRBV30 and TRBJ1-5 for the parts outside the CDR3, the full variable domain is SQTIHQWPATLVQPVGSPLSLECTVEGTSNPNLYWYRQAAGRGLQLLFYSVGIGQISSEVPQNLSASRPQDRQFILSSKKLLLSDSGFYLCAWKERTDSNQPQHFGDGTRLSIL.

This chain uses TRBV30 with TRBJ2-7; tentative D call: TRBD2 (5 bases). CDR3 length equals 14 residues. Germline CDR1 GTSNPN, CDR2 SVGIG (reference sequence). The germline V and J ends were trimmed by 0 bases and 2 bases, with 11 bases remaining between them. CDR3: CAWSVQEGPYEQYF. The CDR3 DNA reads TGTGCCTGGAGTGTACAAGAGGGTCCCTACGAGCAGTACTTC.

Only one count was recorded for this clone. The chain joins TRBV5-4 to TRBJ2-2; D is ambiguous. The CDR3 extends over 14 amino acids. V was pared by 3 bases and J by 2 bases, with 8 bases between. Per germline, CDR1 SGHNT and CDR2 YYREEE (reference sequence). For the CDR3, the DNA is TGTGCCAGCAGCTCCGGGTTCAACACCGGGGAGCTGTTTTTT. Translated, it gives CASSSGFNTGELFF.

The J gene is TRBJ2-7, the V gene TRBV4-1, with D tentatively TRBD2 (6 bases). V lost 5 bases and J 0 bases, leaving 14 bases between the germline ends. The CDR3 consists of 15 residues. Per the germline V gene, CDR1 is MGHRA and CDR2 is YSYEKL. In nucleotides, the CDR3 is TGCGCCAGCAGCGCAACCACCGGGAGCTCCTACGAGCAGTACTTC. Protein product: CASSATTGSSYEQYF.

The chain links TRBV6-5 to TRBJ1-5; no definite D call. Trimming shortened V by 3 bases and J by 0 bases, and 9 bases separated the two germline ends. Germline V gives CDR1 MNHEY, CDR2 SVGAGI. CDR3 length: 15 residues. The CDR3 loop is CASSYLGFSNQPQHF. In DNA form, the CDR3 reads TGTGCCAGCAGTTATCTCGGGTTTAGCAATCAGCCCCAGCATTTT.

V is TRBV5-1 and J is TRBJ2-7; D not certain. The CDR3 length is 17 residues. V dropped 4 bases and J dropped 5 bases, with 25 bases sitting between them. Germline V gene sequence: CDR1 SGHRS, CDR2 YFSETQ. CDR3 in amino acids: CASSLRHTRGTADEQYF. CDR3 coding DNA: TGCGCCAGCAGCCTGAGACATACCAGAGGTACGGCGGACGAGCAGTACTTC.

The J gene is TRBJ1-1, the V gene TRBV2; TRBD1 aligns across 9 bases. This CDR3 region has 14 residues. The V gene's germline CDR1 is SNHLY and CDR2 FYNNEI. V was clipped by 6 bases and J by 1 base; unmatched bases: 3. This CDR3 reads CASRPTGGNTEAFF. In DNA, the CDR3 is TGTGCCAGCAGGCCGACAGGGGGGAACACTGAAGCTTTCTTT.

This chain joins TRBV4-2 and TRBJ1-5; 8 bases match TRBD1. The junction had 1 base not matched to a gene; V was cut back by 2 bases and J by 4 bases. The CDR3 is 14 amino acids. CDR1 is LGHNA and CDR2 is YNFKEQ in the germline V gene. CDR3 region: CASSQTGGNQPQHF. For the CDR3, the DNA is TGTGCCAGCAGCCAAACAGGGGGGAATCAGCCCCAGCATTTT.

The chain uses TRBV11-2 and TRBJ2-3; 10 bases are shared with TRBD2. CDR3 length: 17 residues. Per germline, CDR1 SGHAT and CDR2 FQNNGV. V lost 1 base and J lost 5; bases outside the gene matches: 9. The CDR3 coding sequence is TGTGCCAGCAGCTTAGCTCGGTCTAGCGGGAGAGGAGATACGCAGTATTTT. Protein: CASSLARSSGRGDTQYF. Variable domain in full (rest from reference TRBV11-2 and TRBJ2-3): EAGVAQSPRYKIIEKRQSVAFWCNPISGHATLYWYQQILGQGPKLLIQFQNNGVVDDSQLPKDRFSAERLKGVDSTLKIQPAKLEDSAVYLCASSLARSSGRGDTQYFGPGTRLTVL.

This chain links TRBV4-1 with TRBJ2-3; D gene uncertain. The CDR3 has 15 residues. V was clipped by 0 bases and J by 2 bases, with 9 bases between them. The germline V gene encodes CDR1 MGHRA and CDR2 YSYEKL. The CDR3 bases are TGCGCCAGCAGCCAAGAAGAAAGAGTCACAGATACGCAGTATTTT. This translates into CASSQEERVTDTQYF.

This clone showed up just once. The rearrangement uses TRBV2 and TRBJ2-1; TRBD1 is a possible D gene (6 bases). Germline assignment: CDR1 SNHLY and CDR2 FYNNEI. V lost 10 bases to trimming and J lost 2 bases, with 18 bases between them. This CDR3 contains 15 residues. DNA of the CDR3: TGTGCCAAAACACCGGGACACCCTCCCTACAATGAGCAGTTCTTC. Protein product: CAKTPGHPPYNEQFF.

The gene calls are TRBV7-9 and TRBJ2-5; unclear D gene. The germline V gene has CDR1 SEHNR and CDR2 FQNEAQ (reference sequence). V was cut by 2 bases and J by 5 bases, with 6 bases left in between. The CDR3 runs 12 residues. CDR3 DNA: TGTGCCAGCAGCTTACGTATGGAGACCCAGTACTTC. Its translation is CASSLRMETQYF.

The CDR3 region is CSVGGSSGNTIYF. In DNA form, the CDR3 reads TGCAGCGTTGGAGGGTCCTCTGGAAACACCATATATTTT. The chain has TRBV29-1 and TRBJ1-3, with no clear D. The V end was cut by 4 bases, the J end by 0 bases, with 7 bases between. The CDR3 is 13 amino acids. The germline CDR1 and CDR2 sequences are SQVTM and ANQGSEA.

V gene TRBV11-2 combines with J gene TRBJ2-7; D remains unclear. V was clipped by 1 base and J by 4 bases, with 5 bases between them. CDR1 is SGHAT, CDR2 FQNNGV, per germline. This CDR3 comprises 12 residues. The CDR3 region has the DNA TGTGCCAGCAGCTTAGCAGGTTACGAGCAGTACTTC. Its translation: CASSLAGYEQYF.

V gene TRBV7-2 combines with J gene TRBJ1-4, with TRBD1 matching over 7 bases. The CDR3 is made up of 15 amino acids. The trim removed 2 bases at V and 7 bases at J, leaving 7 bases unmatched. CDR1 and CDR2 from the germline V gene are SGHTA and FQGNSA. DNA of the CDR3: TGTGCCAGCAGCTTATCCCAGGGGGGCGGTGAAAAACTGTTTTTT. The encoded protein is CASSLSQGGGEKLFF.

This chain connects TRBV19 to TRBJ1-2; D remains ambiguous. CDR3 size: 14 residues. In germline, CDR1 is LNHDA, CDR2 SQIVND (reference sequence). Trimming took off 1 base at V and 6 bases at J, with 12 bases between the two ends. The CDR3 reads CASSIGPDDHGYTF. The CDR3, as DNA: TGTGCCAGTAGTATAGGTCCGGACGACCATGGCTACACCTTC.

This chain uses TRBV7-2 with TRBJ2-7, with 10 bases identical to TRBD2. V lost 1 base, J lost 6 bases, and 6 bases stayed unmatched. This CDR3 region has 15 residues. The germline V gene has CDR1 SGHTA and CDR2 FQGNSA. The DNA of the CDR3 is TGTGCCAGCAGCTTAGACGCTAGCGGGAGCTTCGAGCAGTACTTC. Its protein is CASSLDASGSFEQYF.

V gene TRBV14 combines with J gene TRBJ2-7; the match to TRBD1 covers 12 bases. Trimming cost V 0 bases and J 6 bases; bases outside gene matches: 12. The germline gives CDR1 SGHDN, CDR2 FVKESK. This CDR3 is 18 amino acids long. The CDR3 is CASSQDARLGQGASEQYF. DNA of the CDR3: TGTGCCAGCAGCCAAGATGCCCGACTGGGACAGGGGGCGTCCGAGCAGTACTTC.

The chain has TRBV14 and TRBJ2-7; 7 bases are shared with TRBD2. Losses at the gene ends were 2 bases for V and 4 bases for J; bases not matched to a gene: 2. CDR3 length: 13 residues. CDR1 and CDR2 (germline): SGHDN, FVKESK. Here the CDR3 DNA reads TGTGCCAGCAGCCAAATGGGGGGGTACGAGCAGTACTTC. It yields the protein CASSQMGGYEQYF.

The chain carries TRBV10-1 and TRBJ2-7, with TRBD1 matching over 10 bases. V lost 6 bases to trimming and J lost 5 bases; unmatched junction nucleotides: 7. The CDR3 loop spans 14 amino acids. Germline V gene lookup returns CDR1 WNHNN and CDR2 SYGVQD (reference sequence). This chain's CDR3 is CASRPGQGSNEQYF. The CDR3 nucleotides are TGCGCCAGCAGACCGGGACAGGGGTCGAACGAGCAGTACTTC.